The clone carrying this T cell receptor beta chain was picked up a small number of times. The use of a sample-barcoded 5' primer and a J-beta primer mix characterized a second PCR of roughly 6 to 11 cycles. TCRdb reanalysed the 5' RACE reads using MiXCR and keeps one entry per CDR3 protein. The top ten hold around 49% of the sample, which has approximately 360,000 distinct CDR3 sequences, about 52% seen once. These data come from a study of blood T cells in healthy people across ages. This CDR3 region has 15 residues. Germline V gene lookup returns CDR1 MNHEY and CDR2 SVGEGT. V was trimmed by 5 bases and J by 3 bases, leaving 14 bases between them.

The source of this sequence is a man aged 55 to 69 in good health. Specimen: blood. The chain has TRBV6-2 or TRBV6-3 and TRBJ1-5; D uncertain. Written as DNA, the CDR3 is TGTGCCAGCAGTGGAGGGCTAAGGGTCAATCAGCCCCAGCATTTT. It translates to CASSGGLRVNQPQHF.